This T cell receptor beta chain was retrieved from a study of PD-1 blockade in classical Hodgkin lymphoma. Findings of the study overall: CD4+ TCR diversity, unlike CD8+, climbed significantly by C4D1. A reduction in baseline TCR diversity was reportedly seen in newly diagnosed patients relative to healthy donors.

The patients all showed relapse after autologous stem cell transplantation, while their brentuximab vedotin exposure varied. This table comes from immunoSEQ multiplex PCR, and its TCRdb copy is limited to in-frame clones, with some not included. This sample has just over 60,000 clones, with about 91% found just once. J was trimmed by 7 bases and V by 5 bases; bases with no gene match: 12. This CDR3 has 15 residues. Looked up from germline, CDR1 is SGHTA and CDR2 is FQGNSA. About this clone itself: Its antigen is as yet unknown.

The receptor was isolated from a human donor with classical Hodgkin lymphoma. The J gene is TRBJ1-1, the V gene TRBV7-2; 8 bases fit TRBD1. Sequenced material: peripheral blood mononuclear cells (PBMCs), taken at baseline. CDR3 sequence reads: CASSRGGQGSFEAFF. DNA for the CDR3: TGTGCCAGCAGCCGCGGTGGACAGGGATCCTTTGAAGCTTTCTTT.